The following is a T cell receptor (beta chain) sequence with its context. The antigen is unknown. The CDR3 consists of 13 residues. This sample stems from a study of CXCR3-negative and CXCR3-positive naive CD8 T cells. General study points: Memory cells showed distinct TRBV-TRBJ patterns, while the two naive subsets matched. Hydrophobicity was higher for TRB CDR3s found in CXCR3-positive naive cells than in CXCR3-negative naive cells.

Each TRB cDNA library was prepared by 5' RACE (with UMI labels). No DNA is given; TCRdb re-called the 5' RACE reads and lists each CDR3 protein once. The sample shows roughly 140,000 distinct CDR3 sequences, and roughly 0.28% sits with its ten largest clones. This sequence was found in a human donor in good health. Some clones in this sample may be carry-over from other donors' samples. V is TRBV12-3 or TRBV12-4 and J is TRBJ2-7. The material sequenced was naive CXCR3+ CD8+ T cells from blood. The subset is: CD45RO-CCR7+CD27+CD95- naive CD8+ T cells expressing CXCR3 (TNR3+). The CDR3 sequence is CASRPRTSYEQHF.